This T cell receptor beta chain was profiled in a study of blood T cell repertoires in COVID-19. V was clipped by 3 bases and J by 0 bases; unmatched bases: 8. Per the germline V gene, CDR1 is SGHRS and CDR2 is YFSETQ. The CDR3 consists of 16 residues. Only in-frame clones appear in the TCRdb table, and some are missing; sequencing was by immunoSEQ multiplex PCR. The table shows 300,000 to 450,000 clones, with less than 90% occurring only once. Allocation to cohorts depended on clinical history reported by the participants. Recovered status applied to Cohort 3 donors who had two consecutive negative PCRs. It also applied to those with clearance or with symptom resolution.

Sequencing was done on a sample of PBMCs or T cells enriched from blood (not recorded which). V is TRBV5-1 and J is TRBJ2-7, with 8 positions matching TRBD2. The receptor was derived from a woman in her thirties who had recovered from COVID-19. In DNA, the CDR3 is TGCGCCAGCAGCTCGGGGGGGGCTCTAGGCTCCTACGAGCAGTACTTC. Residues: CASSSGGALGSYEQYF.